This TCR beta chain originates from a study of T cell responses to AZD1222 COVID-19 vaccine. General observations from the study: Mostly white British, mostly female donors; authors suggested clonal diversity may be underestimated.

As regards this clone: Its target is not known.

This CDR3 is 13 amino acids long. Trimming stripped 3 bases from V and 5 bases from J, with 8 bases between. Libraries were prepared by immunoSEQ multiplex PCR; TCRdb keeps only in-frame clonotypes and omits some of them. The table records tens of thousands of clones, approximately 89% of them present only once. This specimen consisted of peripheral blood, obtained on day 0 of AZD1222 vaccination. The sequence came from an adult in good health. The V gene is TRBV12-3 or TRBV12-4, the J gene TRBJ2-1; no definite D call. Written as DNA, the CDR3 is TGTGCCAGCAGTTTCCAAGTAAACAATGAGCAGTTCTTC. Its translation is CASSFQVNNEQFF.